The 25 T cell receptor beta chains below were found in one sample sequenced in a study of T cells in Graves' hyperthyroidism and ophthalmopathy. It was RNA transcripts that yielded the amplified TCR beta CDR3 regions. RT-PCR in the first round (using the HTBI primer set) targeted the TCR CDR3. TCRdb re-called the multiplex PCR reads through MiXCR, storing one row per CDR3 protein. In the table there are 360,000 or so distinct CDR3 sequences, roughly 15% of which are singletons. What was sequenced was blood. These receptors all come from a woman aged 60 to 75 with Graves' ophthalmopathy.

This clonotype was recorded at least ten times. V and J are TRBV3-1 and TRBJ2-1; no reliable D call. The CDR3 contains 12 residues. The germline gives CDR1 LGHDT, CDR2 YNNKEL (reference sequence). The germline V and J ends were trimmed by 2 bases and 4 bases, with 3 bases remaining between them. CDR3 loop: CASSQSYNEQFF. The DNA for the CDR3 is TGTGCCAGCAGCCAAAGTTACAATGAGCAGTTCTTC.

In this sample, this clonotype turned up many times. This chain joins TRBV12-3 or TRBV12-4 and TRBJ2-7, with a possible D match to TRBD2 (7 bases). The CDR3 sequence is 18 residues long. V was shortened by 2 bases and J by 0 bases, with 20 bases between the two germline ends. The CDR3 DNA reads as TGTGCCAGCAGTTTACGAACCGGGCCGGGGGGCCTCTCCTACGAGCAGTACTTC. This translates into CASSLRTGPGGLSYEQYF.

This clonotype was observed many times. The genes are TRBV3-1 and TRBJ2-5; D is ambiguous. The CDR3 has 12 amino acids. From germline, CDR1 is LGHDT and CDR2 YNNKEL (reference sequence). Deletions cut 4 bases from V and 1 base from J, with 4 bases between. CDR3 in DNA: TGTGCCAGCAGCCGCCTCCAAGAGACCCAGTACTTC. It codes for CASSRLQETQYF.

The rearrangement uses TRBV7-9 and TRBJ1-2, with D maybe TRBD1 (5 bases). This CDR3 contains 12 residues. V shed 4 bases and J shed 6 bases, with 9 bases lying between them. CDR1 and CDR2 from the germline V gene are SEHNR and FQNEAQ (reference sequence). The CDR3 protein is CASSSRENGYTF. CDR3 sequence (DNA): TGTGCCAGCAGCTCCAGGGAAAATGGCTACACCTTC.

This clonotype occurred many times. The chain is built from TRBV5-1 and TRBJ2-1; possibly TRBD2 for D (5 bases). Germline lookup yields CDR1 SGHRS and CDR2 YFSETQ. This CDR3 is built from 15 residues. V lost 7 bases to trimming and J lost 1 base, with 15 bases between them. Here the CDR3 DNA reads TGCGCCAGCGGATTAGCTGGAGGTTCCTACAATGAGCAGTTCTTC. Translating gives CASGLAGGSYNEQFF.

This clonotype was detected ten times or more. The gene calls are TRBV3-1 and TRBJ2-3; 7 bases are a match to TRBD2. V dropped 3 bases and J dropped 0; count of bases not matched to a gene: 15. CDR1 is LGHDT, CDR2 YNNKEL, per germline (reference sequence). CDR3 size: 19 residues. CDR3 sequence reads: CASSHAWLAVTGSTDTQYF. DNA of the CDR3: TGTGCCAGCAGCCACGCCTGGCTAGCGGTAACGGGAAGCACAGATACGCAGTATTTT.

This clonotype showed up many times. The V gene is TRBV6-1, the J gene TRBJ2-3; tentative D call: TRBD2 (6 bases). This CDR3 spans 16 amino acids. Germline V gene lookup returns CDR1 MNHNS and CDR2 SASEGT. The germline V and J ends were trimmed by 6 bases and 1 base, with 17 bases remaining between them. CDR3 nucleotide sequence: TGTGCCAGCAGACGACTACTAGCTCGGGGCACAGATACGCAGTATTTT. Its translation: CASRRLLARGTDTQYF.

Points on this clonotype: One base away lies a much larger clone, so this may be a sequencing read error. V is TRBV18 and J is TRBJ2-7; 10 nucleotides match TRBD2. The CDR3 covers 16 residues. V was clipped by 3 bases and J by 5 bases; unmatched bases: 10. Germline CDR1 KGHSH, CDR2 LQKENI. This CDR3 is CASSPGGLAGDDEQYF. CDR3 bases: TGTGCCAGCTCACCGGGGGGGCTAGCGGGAGATGACGAGCAGTACTTC.

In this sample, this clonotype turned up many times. The CDR3 DNA is TGTGCCAGCAGCTTGCAGACAGGGGTGAACACTGAAGCTTTCTTT. It is translated as CASSLQTGVNTEAFF. V is TRBV11-2 and J is TRBJ1-1, with 8 positions matching TRBD1. Unmatched junction bases numbered 3, after V lost 3 bases and J lost 0 bases. The CDR3 has 15 amino acids. The germline gives CDR1 SGHAT, CDR2 FQNNGV. Full variable domain (remainder filled in from reference TRBV11-2 and TRBJ1-1): EAGVAQSPRYKIIEKRQSVAFWCNPISGHATLYWYQQILGQGPKLLIQFQNNGVVDDSQLPKDRFSAERLKGVDSTLKIQPAKLEDSAVYLCASSLQTGVNTEAFFGQGTRLTVV.

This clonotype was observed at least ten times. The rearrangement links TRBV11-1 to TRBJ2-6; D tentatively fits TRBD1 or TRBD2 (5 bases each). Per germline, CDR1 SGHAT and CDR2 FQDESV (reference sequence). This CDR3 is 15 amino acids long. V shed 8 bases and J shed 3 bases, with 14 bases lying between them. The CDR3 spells CASAEGMYGANVLTF. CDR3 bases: TGTGCCAGCGCCGAGGGGATGTATGGGGCCAACGTCCTGACTTTC.

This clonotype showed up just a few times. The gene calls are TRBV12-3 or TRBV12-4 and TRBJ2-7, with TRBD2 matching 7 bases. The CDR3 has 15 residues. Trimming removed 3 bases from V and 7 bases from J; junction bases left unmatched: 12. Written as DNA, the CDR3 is TGTGCCAGCAGTTTGGGTGGGGAGGGGCTGGGGGAGCAGTACTTC. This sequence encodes CASSLGGEGLGEQYF.

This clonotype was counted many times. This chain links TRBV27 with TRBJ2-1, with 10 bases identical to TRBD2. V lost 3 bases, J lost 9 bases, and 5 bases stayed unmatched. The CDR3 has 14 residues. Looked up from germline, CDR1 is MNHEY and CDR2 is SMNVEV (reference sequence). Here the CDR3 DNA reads TGTGCCAGCAGTTTCCTAGCGGGAGATTCTGAGCAGTTCTTC. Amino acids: CASSFLAGDSEQFF.

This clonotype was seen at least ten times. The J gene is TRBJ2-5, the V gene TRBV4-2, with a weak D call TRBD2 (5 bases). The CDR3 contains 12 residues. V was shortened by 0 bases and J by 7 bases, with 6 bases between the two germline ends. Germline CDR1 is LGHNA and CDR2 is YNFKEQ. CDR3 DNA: TGTGCCAGCAGCCAAGATCGGGGGACCCAGTACTTC. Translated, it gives CASSQDRGTQYF.

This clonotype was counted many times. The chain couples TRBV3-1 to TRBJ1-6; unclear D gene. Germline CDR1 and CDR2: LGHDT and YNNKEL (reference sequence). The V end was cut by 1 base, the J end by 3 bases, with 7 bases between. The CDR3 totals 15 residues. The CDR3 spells CASSQVGGYNSPLHF. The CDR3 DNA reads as TGTGCCAGCAGCCAAGTGGGCGGCTATAATTCACCCCTCCACTTT. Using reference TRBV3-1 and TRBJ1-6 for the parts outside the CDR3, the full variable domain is DTAVSQTPKYLVTQMGNDKSIKCEQNLGHDTMYWYKQDSKKFLKIMFSYNNKELIINETVPNRFSPKSPDKAHLNLHINSLELGDSAVYFCASSQVGGYNSPLHFGNGTRLTVT.

In nucleotides, the CDR3 is TGTGCCAGCAGCCGACAGTTAGAGGACTATGGCTACACCTTC. Encoded protein: CASSRQLEDYGYTF. This chain joins TRBV5-4 and TRBJ1-2, with D maybe TRBD1 (5 bases). The V and J ends lost 4 bases and 3 bases respectively, with 13 bases between them. Germline CDR1 and CDR2: SGHNT and YYREEE (reference sequence). This CDR3 contains 14 residues. Full variable domain (outside the CDR3, taken from reference TRBV5-4 and TRBJ1-2): ETGVTQSPTHLIKTRGQQVTLRCSSQSGHNTVSWYQQALGQGPQFIFQYYREEENGRGNFPPRFSGLQFPNYSSELNVNALELDDSALYLCASSRQLEDYGYTFGSGTRLTVV.

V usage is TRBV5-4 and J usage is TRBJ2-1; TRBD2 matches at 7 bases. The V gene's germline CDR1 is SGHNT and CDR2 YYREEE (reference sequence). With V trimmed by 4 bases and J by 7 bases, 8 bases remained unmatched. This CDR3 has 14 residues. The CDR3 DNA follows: TGTGCCAGCAGCGGGAGGGCCTCGGGGAATGAGCAGTTCTTC. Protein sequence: CASSGRASGNEQFF.

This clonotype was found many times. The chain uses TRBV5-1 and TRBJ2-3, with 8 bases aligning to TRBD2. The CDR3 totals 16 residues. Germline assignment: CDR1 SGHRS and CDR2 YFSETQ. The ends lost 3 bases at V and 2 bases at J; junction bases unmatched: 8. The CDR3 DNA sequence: TGCGCCAGCAGCTGGGGTCAGGGACTAGACACAGATACGCAGTATTTT. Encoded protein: CASSWGQGLDTDTQYF.

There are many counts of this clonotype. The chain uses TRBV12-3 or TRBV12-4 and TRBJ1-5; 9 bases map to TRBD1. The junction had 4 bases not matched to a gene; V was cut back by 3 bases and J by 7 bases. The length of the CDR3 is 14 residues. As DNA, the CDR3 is TGTGCCAGCAGTTTTACAGGGGGCGGCCAGCCCCAGCATTTT. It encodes CASSFTGGGQPQHF.

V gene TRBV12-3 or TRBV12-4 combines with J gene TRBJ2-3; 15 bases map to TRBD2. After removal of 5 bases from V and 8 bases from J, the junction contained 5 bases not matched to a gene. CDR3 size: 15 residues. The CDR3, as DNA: TGTGCCAGCAGTCCGCCGGGACTAGCGGGAGGTACGCAGTATTTT. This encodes CASSPPGLAGGTQYF.

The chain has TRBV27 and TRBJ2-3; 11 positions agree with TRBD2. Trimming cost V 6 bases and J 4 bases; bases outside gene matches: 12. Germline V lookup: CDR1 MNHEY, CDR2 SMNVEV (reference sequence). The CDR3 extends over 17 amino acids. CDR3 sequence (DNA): TGTGCCAGCAGCTCCAGGTTAGCGGGAGGGATTGCAGATACGCAGTATTTT. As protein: CASSSRLAGGIADTQYF.

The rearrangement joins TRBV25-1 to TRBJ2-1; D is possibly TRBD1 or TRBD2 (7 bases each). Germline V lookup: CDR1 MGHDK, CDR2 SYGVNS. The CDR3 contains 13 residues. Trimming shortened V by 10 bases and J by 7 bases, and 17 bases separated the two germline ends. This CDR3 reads CATATQGGNEQFF. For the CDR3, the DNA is TGTGCCACTGCTACTCAGGGGGGGAATGAGCAGTTCTTC.

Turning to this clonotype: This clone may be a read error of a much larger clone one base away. For the CDR3, the DNA is TGTGCCAGCAGCGGGACATCAGTGACTAATAAAAAACTGTTTTTT. Its translation is CASSGTSVTNKKLFF. The genes are TRBV12-3 or TRBV12-4 and TRBJ1-4; D possibly corresponds to TRBD1 (6 bases). CDR3 length: 15 residues.

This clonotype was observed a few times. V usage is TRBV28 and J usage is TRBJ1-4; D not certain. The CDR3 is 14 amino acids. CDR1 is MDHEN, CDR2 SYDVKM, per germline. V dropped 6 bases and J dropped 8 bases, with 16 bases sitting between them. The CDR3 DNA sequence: TGTGCCAGCAGCCCTCGAGGACGAAGGGAAAAACTGTTTTTT. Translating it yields CASSPRGRREKLFF.

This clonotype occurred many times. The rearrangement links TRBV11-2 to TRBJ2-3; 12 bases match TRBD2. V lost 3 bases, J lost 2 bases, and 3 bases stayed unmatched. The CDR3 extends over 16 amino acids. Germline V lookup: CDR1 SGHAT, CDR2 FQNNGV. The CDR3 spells CASSLTSGSPTDTQYF. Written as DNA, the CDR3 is TGTGCCAGCAGCTTGACTAGCGGGAGCCCCACAGATACGCAGTATTTT.

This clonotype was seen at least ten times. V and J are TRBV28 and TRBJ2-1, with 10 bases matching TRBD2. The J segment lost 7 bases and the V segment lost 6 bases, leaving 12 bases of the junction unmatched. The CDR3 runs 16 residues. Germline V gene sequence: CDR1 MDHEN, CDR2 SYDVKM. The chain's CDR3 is CASRVLSGRAQNEQFF. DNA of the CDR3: TGTGCCAGCAGGGTACTAAGCGGGAGGGCGCAAAATGAGCAGTTCTTC.